The 22 T cell receptor beta chains presented below share a single source sample, sequenced in a study of blood T cell repertoires in COVID-19. Using immunoSEQ multiplex PCR, the repertoire was profiled, and TCRdb retains in-frame clones only, with some absent. The sample consists of roughly 120,000 clones, more than 80% of them appearing once. The specimen sequenced was peripheral blood. The receptors were gathered from a woman aged 40 to 50 with acute or convalescent COVID-19.

The chain employs TRBV2 and TRBJ2-7; 9 nucleotides agree with TRBD1. V dropped 5 bases and J dropped 2; count of bases not matched to a gene: 4. From germline, CDR1 is SNHLY and CDR2 FYNNEI. The CDR3 sequence is 14 residues long. The CDR3 here is CASSRDRVTYEQYF. In DNA form, the CDR3 reads TGTGCCAGCAGTAGGGACAGGGTAACCTACGAGCAGTACTTC.

The chain carries TRBV27 and TRBJ2-7; 14 nucleotides line up with TRBD2. The CDR3 is made up of 16 amino acids. Per germline, CDR1 MNHEY and CDR2 SMNVEV (reference sequence). V lost 6 bases to trimming and J lost 3 bases; unmatched junction nucleotides: 7. The CDR3 spells CASRPTGTSGGYEQYF. The CDR3 DNA reads TGTGCCAGCAGGCCAACCGGGACTAGCGGGGGCTACGAGCAGTACTTC.

This clone has a single count. The chain has TRBV25-1 and TRBJ2-5; the match to TRBD2 covers 8 bases. CDR1 and CDR2 (germline): MGHDK, SYGVNS. This CDR3 has 12 residues. With 8 bases clipped from V and 5 bases from J, the junction kept 4 bases outside the gene matches. The CDR3 is CASGTSPETQYF. The DNA for the CDR3 is TGTGCCAGCGGGACTAGTCCGGAGACCCAGTACTTC.

The V and J genes are TRBV7-3 and TRBJ1-2; 10 bases match TRBD1. Germline lookup yields CDR1 SGHTA and CDR2 FQGTGA. V lost 0 bases and J lost 2; bases outside the gene matches: 0. There are 15 residues in the CDR3. The CDR3 spells CASSLTGQGNYGYTF. The CDR3 region has the DNA TGTGCCAGCAGCTTAACGGGACAGGGGAACTATGGCTACACCTTC.

This chain connects TRBV30 to TRBJ2-3; 13 nucleotides agree with TRBD2. Trimming at V came to 0 bases and at J to 2 bases, leaving 5 bases not matched to a gene. CDR1 is GTSNPN, CDR2 SVGIG, per germline (reference sequence). CDR3 length: 17 amino acids. CDR3 loop: CAWSVAGLAGLTDTQYF. CDR3 nucleotides: TGTGCCTGGAGTGTGGCGGGACTAGCGGGGCTCACAGATACGCAGTATTTT.

The chain has TRBV30 and TRBJ2-1, with D possibly being TRBD2 (5 bases). This CDR3 has 13 amino acids. CDR1 is GTSNPN, CDR2 SVGIG, per germline (reference sequence). V lost 0 bases and J 4 bases, leaving 7 bases between the germline ends. CDR3: CAWSVGLYNEQFF. CDR3 sequence (DNA): TGTGCCTGGAGTGTAGGACTGTACAATGAGCAGTTCTTC.

The CDR3 is CATSRASYNEQFF. DNA of the CDR3: TGTGCCACCAGCAGGGCTTCCTACAATGAGCAGTTCTTC. The genes are TRBV15 and TRBJ2-1; D remains ambiguous. The length of the CDR3 is 13 residues. Germline V lookup: CDR1 LNHNV, CDR2 YYDKDF (reference sequence). With 3 bases removed from V and 1 base from J, the gap between germline ends came to 4 bases.

This clone was seen a handful of times. V is TRBV9 and J is TRBJ1-3; maybe TRBD1 (6 bases). CDR1 is SGDLS, CDR2 YYNGEE, per germline. The V end was cut by 4 bases, the J end by 2 bases, with 16 bases between. There are 16 residues in the CDR3. This CDR3 is CASSTMSGVPGNTIYF. CDR3 sequence (DNA): TGTGCCAGCAGCACCATGTCAGGGGTCCCTGGAAACACCATATATTTT. The full variable domain, rest sourced from reference TRBV9 and TRBJ1-3, is DSGVTQTPKHLITATGQRVTLRCSPRSGDLSVYWYQQSLDQGLQFLIQYYNGEERAKGNILERFSAQQFPDLHSELNLSSLELGDSALYFCASSTMSGVPGNTIYFGEGSWLTVV.

The CDR3, as DNA: TGTGCCAGCAGTCGGACTAGCGGAGAGCAGTACTTC. Translation gives CASSRTSGEQYF. The genes are TRBV12-3 or TRBV12-4 and TRBJ2-7; 10 bases fit TRBD2. V was clipped by 5 bases and J by 7 bases; unmatched bases: 2. The CDR3 sequence is 12 residues long.

V is TRBV29-1 and J is TRBJ2-2; 8 nucleotides line up with TRBD2. The CDR3 runs 14 residues. Germline CDR1 SQVTM, CDR2 ANQGSEA. V was pared by 4 bases and J by 1 base, with 2 bases of the junction left unmatched. CDR3 in DNA: TGCAGCGTTGTACGGGGGGGGAACACCGGGGAGCTGTTTTTT. Encoded protein: CSVVRGGNTGELFF.

CDR3 nucleotide sequence: TGTGCCAGCAGCCCCTATGTTGGGGCCAACGTCCTGACTTTC. It encodes CASSPYVGANVLTF. The V call is TRBV7-3, the J call TRBJ2-6; D call uncertain. CDR3 length equals 14 residues. Germline assignment: CDR1 SGHTA and CDR2 FQGTGA. V was cut by 5 bases and J by 3 bases, with 8 bases left in between.

This chain joins TRBV5-1 and TRBJ2-3, with D tentatively TRBD2 (6 bases). The germline V and J ends were trimmed by 7 bases and 2 bases, with 14 bases remaining between them. Germline CDR1 is SGHRS and CDR2 is YFSETQ. CDR3 size: 14 residues. CDR3 residues: CASAIRTNTDTQYF. DNA for the CDR3: TGCGCCAGCGCTATCCGGACTAACACAGATACGCAGTATTTT.

This clone appeared once. The chain uses TRBV7-2 and TRBJ2-7, with a weak D call TRBD2 (6 bases). CDR3 length equals 15 residues. V was clipped by 2 bases and J by 0 bases, with 11 bases between them. The germline CDR1 and CDR2 sequences are SGHTA and FQGNSA. This chain's CDR3 is CASSLSGLSSYEQYF. As DNA, the CDR3 is TGTGCCAGCAGCTTAAGCGGGCTGAGCTCCTACGAGCAGTACTTC.

The chain combines TRBV3-1 (or the pseudogene TRBV3-2) with TRBJ2-1, with 8 positions matching TRBD1. V was pared by 4 bases and J by 7 bases, with 3 bases of the junction left unmatched. From germline, CDR1 is LGHDT and CDR2 YNNKEL (reference sequence). This CDR3 has 13 residues. For the CDR3, the DNA is TGTGCCAGCAGCCGACAGGGGTCGAATGAGCAGTTCTTC. Its translation is CASSRQGSNEQFF.

There are a few counts of this clone. The chain employs TRBV5-6 and TRBJ2-7, with 12 bases lining up with TRBD1. V trimming: 3 bases; J trimming: 11 bases; junction bases outside the gene matches: 6. CDR1 and CDR2 from the germline V gene are SGHDT and YYEEEE. The CDR3 runs 13 residues. CDR3 amino acids: CASSWGDRGHEYF. The DNA for the CDR3 is TGTGCCAGCAGCTGGGGGGACAGGGGGCATGAGTACTTC.

The chain uses TRBV5-1 and TRBJ2-7; D is possibly TRBD2 (5 bases). This CDR3 comprises 13 residues. The V and J ends lost 3 bases and 3 bases respectively, with 10 bases between them. CDR1 and CDR2 from the germline V gene are SGHRS and YFSETQ. The CDR3 DNA follows: TGCGCCAGCAGCTCGGACTTCGGCTACGAGCAGTACTTC. It is translated as CASSSDFGYEQYF.

This chain links TRBV4-1 with TRBJ1-5; D call uncertain. The CDR3 sequence is 15 residues long. Trimming shortened V by 0 bases and J by 10 bases, and 16 bases separated the two germline ends. CDR1 and CDR2 from the germline V gene are MGHRA and YSYEKL. The CDR3 region is CASSQEAGAVTPQHF. As DNA, the CDR3 is TGCGCCAGCAGCCAAGAGGCGGGAGCCGTCACTCCCCAGCATTTT.

This chain links TRBV7-2 with TRBJ2-1; no firm D call. This CDR3 has 13 amino acids. Germline V gene lookup returns CDR1 SGHTA and CDR2 FQGNSA. V was cut by 2 bases and J by 4 bases, with 6 bases left in between. CDR3 protein: CASSLSLYNEQFF. In DNA, the CDR3 is TGTGCCAGCAGCTTATCTTTGTACAATGAGCAGTTCTTC.

This clone occurred a few times. The chain has TRBV7-2 and TRBJ2-7, with D tentatively TRBD2 (5 bases). The V gene's germline CDR1 is SGHTA and CDR2 FQGNSA. This CDR3 region has 14 residues. Trimming took off 3 bases at V and 3 bases at J, with 12 bases between the two ends. Here the CDR3 DNA reads TGTGCCAGCAGCTTCACGGGATCGAACTACGAGCAGTACTTC. This translates into CASSFTGSNYEQYF.

The J gene is TRBJ1-2, the V gene TRBV15; D not certain. From germline, CDR1 is LNHNV and CDR2 YYDKDF (reference sequence). The V end lost 0 bases, the J end lost 2 bases, and 10 bases lay between the germline ends. The length of the CDR3 is 15 residues. DNA of the CDR3: TGTGCCACCAGCAGAGATCTCGAGGGCAACTATGGCTACACCTTC. It specifies CATSRDLEGNYGYTF.

The V call is TRBV4-1, the J call TRBJ2-5; D is uncertain. From germline, CDR1 is MGHRA and CDR2 YSYEKL. V was clipped by 0 bases and J by 5 bases, with 10 bases between them. There are 14 residues in the CDR3. The DNA of the CDR3 is TGCGCCAGCAGCCAAGACCCGGCAGGCGAGACCCAGTACTTC. It yields the protein CASSQDPAGETQYF.

The DNA for the CDR3 is TGCGCCAGCAGCCAAGAAGGAACTAGCGGGGGAAAGCAGTTCTTC. Its translation: CASSQEGTSGGKQFF. The chain combines TRBV4-1 with TRBJ2-1, with 11 bases identical to TRBD2. The V and J ends lost 0 bases and 11 bases, in that order; junction bases with no gene match: 6. The CDR3 has 15 residues. Germline V gives CDR1 MGHRA, CDR2 YSYEKL.